Below, one T cell receptor beta chain is given with its context. This sample stems from a study of blood T cell repertoires in COVID-19. Study overall: The United States, Italy and Spain provided the acute and convalescent COVID-19 samples. PBMCs, B-cell-depleted T cells, or T cells provided the cDNA or gDNA that made up the material.

This CDR3 has 14 amino acids. V shed 7 bases, J shed 5 bases, and the junction held 9 bases outside the gene matches. From germline, CDR1 is MDHEN and CDR2 SYDVKM. Original methodology: Quantification of nucleated cells was approximated via reference gene primer amplification. Assay used: immunoSEQ multiplex PCR; TCRdb lists only in-frame clones, some missing. That table supplies the V and J calls and clone size; D and trimming were determined from the DNA. The profile covers about 51,000 clones, with about 86% appearing a single time and about 4.2% taken by the ten largest. This clonotype originated in a man older than 75 with active COVID-19. Specimen: peripheral blood. The chain links TRBV28 to TRBJ1-2; 8 positions agree with TRBD1. This CDR3 is CASNRQGWGYGYTF. CDR3 nucleotides: TGTGCCAGCAACAGACAGGGGTGGGGGTATGGCTACACCTTC.